What follows are 10 T cell receptor beta chains derived from one specimen sequenced in a study of blood T cell repertoires in COVID-19. The data were produced by immunoSEQ multiplex PCR, yet TCRdb's version contains in-frame clones alone and is incomplete. Here the sample spans about 380,000 clones, 85% to 90% being singletons. Sequencing input: PBMCs or T cells enriched from blood (not recorded which). These receptors were taken from a woman between 18 and 29 years old who had recovered from COVID-19.

This chain uses TRBV5-8 with TRBJ1-4, with TRBD1 identical over 10 bases. V gave up 6 bases and J gave up 4 bases; unmatched junction bases: 9. This CDR3 contains 16 residues. CDR1 is SGHTS, CDR2 YDEGEE, per germline. The CDR3, as DNA: TGTGCCAGCACCATACCGGGACAGGGGTTTAATGAAAAACTGTTTTTT. Its protein is CASTIPGQGFNEKLFF.

The chain joins TRBV7-6 to TRBJ1-4; D is ambiguous. The CDR3 is 15 residues long. Germline CDR1 and CDR2: SGHVS and FNYEAQ. V lost 1 base, J lost 0 bases, and 6 bases lay in between. The CDR3 here is CASSLERSTNEKLFF. The CDR3 coding sequence is TGTGCCAGCAGCTTAGAGCGATCAACTAATGAAAAACTGTTTTTT.

The chain employs TRBV19 and TRBJ2-5, with 16 nucleotides matching TRBD2. Germline V CDR1 and CDR2: LNHDA, SQIVND (reference sequence). Trimming took 5 bases from V and 3 from J; bases not matched to a gene: 3. This CDR3 has 16 residues. The CDR3 DNA reads as TGTGCCAGTAGTGCGGGACTAGCGGGGGGGAAAGAGACCCAGTACTTC. Translating gives CASSAGLAGGKETQYF.

The V and J genes are TRBV2 and TRBJ2-2, with D possibly TRBD1 on 5 matching bases. Germline V CDR1 and CDR2: SNHLY, FYNNEI. The CDR3 is made up of 15 amino acids. The germline V and J ends were trimmed by 7 bases and 5 bases, with 17 bases remaining between them. CDR3 sequence (DNA): TGTGCCAGCAAGATAGGGGTGGAGTCGACCGGGGAGCTGTTTTTT. It encodes CASKIGVESTGELFF.

V gene TRBV5-4 combines with J gene TRBJ1-3, with a tentative D call TRBD1 (6 bases). Deletions cut 2 bases from V and 0 bases from J, with 15 bases between. The CDR3 totals 17 residues. Germline CDR1 reads SGHNT; CDR2 reads YYREEE (reference sequence). Here the CDR3 DNA reads TGTGCCAGCAGCTTTGGGGGGGGCCCCCGCTCTGGAAACACCATATATTTT. Translation: CASSFGGGPRSGNTIYF.

V usage is TRBV4-1 and J usage is TRBJ1-5; 8 bases line up with TRBD1. V shed 2 bases and J 2 bases; nucleotides not matched to a gene: 5. CDR1 MGHRA and CDR2 YSYEKL come from the germline V gene. The length of the CDR3 is 16 residues. The DNA for the CDR3 is TGCGCCAGCAGCCAACATGGACAGGGTGGCAATCAGCCCCAGCATTTT. Translation gives CASSQHGQGGNQPQHF.

The genes are TRBV29-1 and TRBJ1-2, with D uncertain. The length of the CDR3 is 12 residues. Germline CDR1 is SQVTM and CDR2 is ANQGSEA. V shed 7 bases and J shed 6 bases, with 15 bases lying between them. CDR3 sequence: CSARLLLNGYTF. CDR3 sequence (DNA): TGCAGCGCTAGACTTTTGCTTAATGGCTACACCTTC.

The chain joins TRBV2 to TRBJ2-3, with D unresolved. Germline V gene sequence: CDR1 SNHLY, CDR2 FYNNEI. The CDR3 sequence is 15 residues long. V shed 6 bases and J shed 1 base, with 14 bases lying between them. CDR3 in DNA: TGTGCCAGCAGCCTAGTTGCCTCCCGCACAGATACGCAGTATTTT. Protein product: CASSLVASRTDTQYF.

The rearrangement joins TRBV5-4 to TRBJ1-2; possible D gene TRBD1, 6 bases. This CDR3 comprises 16 residues. Germline V gene lookup returns CDR1 SGHNT and CDR2 YYREEE (reference sequence). The V gene lost 4 bases and the J gene lost 5 bases, with 21 bases spanning the gap. The CDR3 sequence: CASSPPGGGSGYGYTF. CDR3 DNA: TGTGCCAGCAGCCCCCCCGGGGGGGGCTCGGGGTATGGCTACACCTTC.

V is TRBV12-3 or TRBV12-4 and J is TRBJ1-5; D gene uncertain. The CDR3 covers 12 residues. Trimming stripped 5 bases from V and 6 bases from J, with 8 bases between. The CDR3 sequence: CASSRTGQPQHF. As DNA, the CDR3 is TGTGCCAGCAGTCGAACGGGTCAGCCCCAGCATTTT.